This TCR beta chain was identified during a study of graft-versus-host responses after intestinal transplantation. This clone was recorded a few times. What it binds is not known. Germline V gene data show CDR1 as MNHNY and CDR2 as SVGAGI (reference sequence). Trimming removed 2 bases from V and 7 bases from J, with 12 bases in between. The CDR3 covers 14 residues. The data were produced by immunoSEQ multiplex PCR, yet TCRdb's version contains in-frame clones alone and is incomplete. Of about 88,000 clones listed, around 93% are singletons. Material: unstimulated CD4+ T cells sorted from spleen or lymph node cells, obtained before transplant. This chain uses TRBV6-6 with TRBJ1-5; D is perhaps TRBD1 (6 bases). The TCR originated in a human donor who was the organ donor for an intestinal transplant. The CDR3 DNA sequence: TGTGCCAGCAGTTACACAGGGCCCGCGCAGCCCCAGCATTTT. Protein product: CASSYTGPAQPQHF.